The rows below give T cell receptor beta chains drawn from one sample of a study of quantifying T cell responses using KT2 cells. TCRdb recomputed calls from the UMI-ligation and nested PCR reads with MiXCR, one row per CDR3 protein. Of some 41,000 distinct CDR3 sequences in the sample, around 15% were seen once. Sequenced sample: PBMCs spiked with cells of the T cell clone KT2. The receptor source for this set is a human donor. Both conserved end residues are part of each CDR3. Fields, in order: J gene, clone size, D gene, V gene, CDR3 protein, CDR3 DNA. D genes are given only for firm matches. For some rows the clone size is stated as once, few or many, or as a class when expanded; others skip it.

>TRBJ2-7|few|TRBD2|TRBV10-3
CAISTSGSSYEQYF
TGTGCCATCAGCACTAGCGGCAGCTCCTACGAGCAGTACTTC
>TRBJ1-5|NA|NA|TRBV29-1
CSVGHGDSNQPQHF
TGCAGCGTTGGACACGGCGACAGCAATCAGCCCCAGCATTTT
>TRBJ2-7|many|NA|TRBV9
CASSTHGQGGAYEQYF
TGTGCCAGCAGCACCCACGGACAGGGAGGGGCATACGAGCAGTACTTC
>TRBJ1-6|NA|NA|TRBV19
CASSYSSYNSPLHF
TGTGCCAGTTCATACAGCTCCTATAATTCACCCCTCCACTTT
>TRBJ2-7|many|NA|TRBV20-1
CSAPPPEGHEQYF
TGCAGCGCCCCACCTCCGGAGGGTCACGAGCAGTACTTC
>TRBJ2-3|many|NA|TRBV20-1
CSAREFSRATDTQYF
TGCAGTGCTAGAGAGTTTAGCCGGGCCACAGATACGCAGTATTTT
>TRBJ1-2|NA|TRBD1|TRBV2
CASSRTGDYGYTF
TGTGCCAGCAGTAGGACAGGGGACTATGGCTACACCTTC
>TRBJ1-5|few|NA|TRBV2
CASRSGGRNQPQHF
TGTGCCAGCAGATCGGGGGGGCGCAATCAGCCCCAGCATTTT
>TRBJ2-1|NA|NA|TRBV4-3
CASSQDREAGSSYNEQFF
TGCGCCAGCAGCCAAGATCGAGAGGCGGGAAGCTCCTACAATGAGCAGTTCTTC
>TRBJ1-3|NA|NA|TRBV11-2
CASSLSGASGNTIYF
TGTGCCAGCAGCTTATCAGGGGCCTCTGGAAACACCATATATTTT
>TRBJ2-3|few|NA|TRBV2
CASSGGRYTQYF
TGTGCCAGCAGTGGGGGGCGGTATACGCAGTATTTT
>TRBJ2-3|NA|NA|TRBV7-8
CASSFRRGTDTQYF
TGTGCCAGCAGCTTCCGCCGAGGCACAGATACGCAGTATTTT
>TRBJ2-1|NA|NA|TRBV7-3
CASSLETENYNEQFF
TGTGCCAGCAGCTTAGAGACAGAAAACTACAATGAGCAGTTCTTC
>TRBJ1-2|NA|TRBD1|TRBV5-6
CASSLRGRYYGYTF
TGTGCCAGCAGCTTGAGGGGGCGGTACTATGGCTACACCTTC
>TRBJ2-3|many|NA|TRBV11-2
CASSSPSRDTQYF
TGTGCCAGCAGCTCCCCGTCCCGAGATACGCAGTATTTT
>TRBJ1-5|few|NA|TRBV20-1
CSALLRGGPQHF
TGCAGTGCTCTACTGAGGGGGGGGCCCCAGCATTTT
>TRBJ2-3|few|NA|TRBV7-6
CASSLATGAKTDTQYF
TGTGCCAGCAGCTTAGCTACAGGAGCCAAGACAGATACGCAGTATTTT
>TRBJ2-3|NA|NA|TRBV4-2
CASSKSPSGPNTDTQYF
TGTGCCAGCAGCAAGTCCCCGAGCGGGCCTAACACAGATACGCAGTATTTT
>TRBJ1-2|many|TRBD1|TRBV12-3/TRBV12-4
CASSSGQFGYTF
TGTGCCAGCAGTTCGGGACAGTTCGGCTACACCTTC
>TRBJ1-2|NA|NA|TRBV5-1
CASSSGASANYGYTF
TGCGCCAGCAGCTCCGGGGCTTCAGCTAACTATGGCTACACCTTC
>TRBJ2-1|NA|NA|TRBV6-5
CASSPSGRSGFYNEQFF
TGTGCCAGCAGTCCCTCCGGGAGATCGGGATTCTACAATGAGCAGTTCTTC
>TRBJ2-3|few|NA|TRBV9
CASSYGLPDTQYF
TGTGCCAGCAGCTACGGACTACCAGATACGCAGTATTTT
>TRBJ2-7|NA|TRBD2|TRBV5-8
CASSPGLAGDEQYF
TGTGCCAGCAGCCCCGGACTAGCGGGGGACGAGCAGTACTTC
>TRBJ1-6|NA|NA|TRBV5-1
CASSLGHLGNSPLHF
TGCGCCAGCAGCTTAGGACACCTGGGAAATTCACCCCTCCACTTT
>TRBJ2-1|NA|NA|TRBV30
CAWSVDFTGGLTYNEQFF
TGTGCCTGGAGTGTAGACTTTACGGGGGGCCTTACCTACAATGAGCAGTTCTTC
>TRBJ1-2|many|NA|TRBV29-1
CSVEHSGFYGYTF
TGCAGCGTTGAACATTCGGGGTTTTATGGCTACACCTTC
>TRBJ2-1|few|TRBD2|TRBV29-1
CSVDGARGGRAPFHPNEQFF
TGCAGCGTTGATGGGGCCCGAGGAGGGAGGGCTCCCTTCCACCCTAATGAGCAGTTCTTC
>TRBJ2-2|few|NA|TRBV21-1
CASSIPSPAAEVTGELFF
TGTGCCAGCAGCATCCCCTCCCCCGCAGCGGAGGTCACCGGGGAGCTGTTTTTT
>TRBJ2-3|NA|TRBD2|TRBV29-1
CSVATSGNTDTQYF
TGCAGCGTTGCGACTAGCGGGAACACAGATACGCAGTATTTT
>TRBJ2-5|NA|NA|TRBV10-3
CAISESMGGTQYF
TGTGCCATCAGTGAGTCGATGGGTGGGACCCAGTACTTC
>TRBJ2-5|many|NA|TRBV18
CASSPRTVGRETQYF
TGTGCCAGCTCACCACGGACCGTAGGAAGAGAGACCCAGTACTTC
>TRBJ1-3|NA|NA|TRBV9
CASESRTSGNTIYF
TGTGCCAGCGAATCCCGTACCTCTGGAAACACCATATATTTT
>TRBJ2-3|NA|NA|TRBV11-2
CASSIRDSQADTQYF
TGTGCCAGCAGCATTAGGGATTCCCAGGCAGATACGCAGTATTTT
>TRBJ1-2|NA|TRBD1|TRBV27
CASSFHPGGQGVYGYTF
TGTGCCAGCAGTTTTCACCCTGGGGGACAGGGGGTTTATGGCTACACCTTC
>TRBJ2-3|few|TRBD1|TRBV20-1
CSADRDRGTDTQYF
TGCAGTGCTGACCGGGACAGGGGCACAGATACGCAGTATTTT
>TRBJ2-7|few|NA|TRBV20-1
CSARDPGTKYEQYF
TGCAGTGCTAGGGACCCCGGGACAAAGTACGAGCAGTACTTC
>TRBJ2-2|NA|TRBD2|TRBV11-2
CASSLVWLAGGPNGELFF
TGTGCCAGCAGCTTAGTCTGGCTAGCGGGAGGGCCGAACGGGGAGCTGTTTTTT
>TRBJ2-1|many|NA|TRBV9
CASSVLDYSYNEQFF
TGTGCCAGCAGCGTACTGGACTACTCCTACAATGAGCAGTTCTTC
>TRBJ2-3|many|TRBD2|TRBV12-3/TRBV12-4
CASSFRSGTTTDTQYF
TGTGCCAGCAGTTTTCGCAGCGGGACTACGACAGATACGCAGTATTTT
>TRBJ1-2|few|TRBD1|TRBV7-9
CASSPTGVGYTF
TGTGCCAGCAGCCCGACAGGGGTTGGCTACACCTTC
>TRBJ1-2|few|NA|TRBV29-1
CSVGTNYGYTF
TGCAGCGTAGGGACCAACTATGGCTACACCTTC
>TRBJ2-2|NA|TRBD2|TRBV9
CASSASPLAGVEPGELFF
TGTGCCAGCAGCGCTAGCCCCCTAGCGGGAGTCGAGCCCGGGGAGCTGTTTTTT
>TRBJ2-3|NA|TRBD2|TRBV10-1
CASSDLAGGQETQYF
TGCGCCAGCAGTGACTTAGCGGGGGGCCAGGAAACGCAGTATTTT
>TRBJ2-5|NA|NA|TRBV11-3
CASSPGTIQETQYF
TGTGCCAGCAGCCCCGGGACAATACAAGAGACCCAGTACTTC
>TRBJ2-3|many|TRBD1|TRBV27
CASSLDRQGAGDTQYF
TGTGCCAGCAGTTTAGATCGACAGGGGGCTGGAGATACGCAGTATTTT
>TRBJ2-3|few|NA|TRBV12-3/TRBV12-4
CASSLMQAGREYF
TGTGCCAGCAGTTTAATGCAGGCGGGGCGGGAGTATTTT
>TRBJ2-7|NA|TRBD2|TRBV7-9
CASSSRAGNYEQYF
TGTGCCAGCAGCTCCCGAGCGGGAAACTACGAGCAGTACTTC
>TRBJ2-7|NA|NA|TRBV6-5
CASSYAVEQYF
TGTGCCAGCAGTTACGCGGTAGAGCAGTACTTC
>TRBJ1-6|few|NA|TRBV4-3
CASSQETENSPLHF
TGCGCCAGCAGCCAAGAGACGGAAAATTCACCCCTCCACTTT